The 28 T cell receptor beta chains in this list originate from one sample, sequenced in a study of cytomegalovirus exposure and HLA in healthy donors. Sequencing was performed with immunoSEQ multiplex PCR; in TCRdb, only in-frame clones are kept and a portion is missing. Of some 150,000 clones in the sample, more than 75% were seen once. Sample: PBMCs. The receptors shown here come from a man aged 18 to 30 in good health and CMV-seronegative.

This clone was counted only a few times. The V gene is TRBV13, the J gene TRBJ1-2, with TRBD1 matching 10 bases. The trim removed 5 bases at V and 3 bases at J, leaving 12 bases unmatched. CDR1 is PRHDT, CDR2 FYEKMQ, per germline (reference sequence). The CDR3 is 17 residues long. CDR3 in amino acids: CASSLEGQGIWHYGYTF. The CDR3 nucleotides read TGTGCCAGCAGCCTGGAGGGACAGGGGATTTGGCACTATGGCTACACCTTC.

The rearrangement links TRBV4-1 to TRBJ1-1; D is perhaps TRBD1 (6 bases). The CDR3 spans 15 residues. V gave up 2 bases and J gave up 0 bases, with 10 bases separating them. The V gene's germline CDR1 is MGHRA and CDR2 YSYEKL. Here the CDR3 DNA reads TGCGCCAGCAGCCAACTACAGGGAATGAACACTGAAGCTTTCTTT. Protein sequence: CASSQLQGMNTEAFF.

V is TRBV6-5 and J is TRBJ2-7; 9 nucleotides match TRBD1. This CDR3 contains 14 residues. The V gene end was trimmed by 6 bases and the J gene end by 0 bases; junction bases not matched to a gene: 3. Germline CDR1 is MNHEY and CDR2 is SVGAGI. The CDR3 loop reads CASRGQGSSYEQYF. In DNA form, the CDR3 reads TGTGCCAGCAGGGGACAGGGAAGCTCCTACGAGCAGTACTTC.

This sequence joins TRBV2 and TRBJ2-1; 8 bases are shared with TRBD1. Germline V gene lookup returns CDR1 SNHLY and CDR2 FYNNEI. Unmatched junction bases numbered 7, after V lost 5 bases and J lost 4 bases. This CDR3 contains 15 residues. CDR3 amino acids: CASSTDRGEYNEQFF. CDR3 coding DNA: TGTGCCAGCAGTACCGACAGGGGCGAGTACAATGAGCAGTTCTTC.

V gene TRBV5-1 combines with J gene TRBJ2-1; TRBD1 matches 9 bases. The V gene end was trimmed by 4 bases and the J gene end by 3 bases; junction bases not matched to a gene: 2. Germline-derived CDR1 and CDR2 are SGHRS and YFSETQ. This CDR3 has 14 amino acids. CDR3 amino acids: CASSQDRGYNEQFF. DNA for the CDR3: TGCGCCAGCAGCCAGGACAGGGGCTACAATGAGCAGTTCTTC.

The J gene is TRBJ2-5, the V gene TRBV18, with 7 bases aligning to TRBD2. Germline lookup yields CDR1 KGHSH and CDR2 LQKENI. The CDR3 has 16 amino acids. The V segment lost 0 bases and the J segment 7 bases; nucleotides outside the gene matches: 11. CDR3 DNA: TGTGCCAGCTCACCACCAAATGCGGGAGCGGATGGGACCCAGTACTTC. It translates to CASSPPNAGADGTQYF. The variable domain in full, with the rest retrieved from reference TRBV18 and TRBJ2-5, is NAGVMQNPRHLVRRRGQEARLRCSPMKGHSHVYWYRQLPEEGLKFMVYLQKENIIDESGMPKERFSAEFPKEGPSILRIQQVVRGDSAAYFCASSPPNAGADGTQYFGPGTRLLVL.

The chain employs TRBV28 and TRBJ1-2; TRBD1 aligns across 8 bases. The germline V gene encodes CDR1 MDHEN and CDR2 SYDVKM. The V and J ends lost 3 bases and 4 bases, in that order; junction bases with no gene match: 4. This CDR3 has 14 amino acids. The CDR3 is CASSFRGLGYGYTF. In nucleotides, the CDR3 is TGTGCCAGCAGTTTCAGGGGGCTAGGCTATGGCTACACCTTC.

The genes are TRBV7-2 and TRBJ2-1; 10 bases agree with TRBD1. The CDR3 length is 15 residues. J gave up 7 bases and V 5 bases, and 8 bases lay outside the gene matches. CDR1 is SGHTA and CDR2 is FQGNSA in the germline V gene. CDR3 in DNA: TGTGCCAGCAGCGTAAGACAGGGGGCGAGGAATGAGCAGTTCTTC. Protein: CASSVRQGARNEQFF.

The J gene is TRBJ1-4, the V gene TRBV5-1, with 9 bases fitting TRBD1. The CDR3 sequence is 16 residues long. Per the germline V gene, CDR1 is SGHRS and CDR2 is YFSETQ. The trim removed 7 bases at V and 8 bases at J, leaving 15 bases unmatched. The CDR3 sequence is CASAEGQGTPAEKLFF. As DNA, the CDR3 is TGCGCCAGCGCGGAGGGACAGGGCACCCCGGCGGAAAAACTGTTTTTT.

The chain recombines TRBV5-4 with TRBJ2-1; tentatively, D is TRBD2 (5 bases). Trimming took off 2 bases at V and 4 bases at J, with 13 bases between the two ends. Germline V gene lookup returns CDR1 SGHNT and CDR2 YYREEE (reference sequence). The CDR3 covers 15 residues. Written as DNA, the CDR3 is TGTGCCAGCAGCTTTGTCGCTAGCCTTTACAATGAGCAGTTCTTC. It codes for CASSFVASLYNEQFF.

The chain carries TRBV18 and TRBJ2-5; D uncertain. With 1 base removed from V and 3 bases from J, the gap between germline ends came to 6 bases. Germline values: CDR1 KGHSH, CDR2 LQKENI. The CDR3 consists of 13 residues. In DNA, the CDR3 is TGTGCCAGCTCACCACTGGGCAAAGAGACCCAGTACTTC. Translated, it gives CASSPLGKETQYF.

V and J are TRBV6-1 and TRBJ1-5; D unresolved. V shed 7 bases and J shed 0 bases, with 10 bases lying between them. Germline V gives CDR1 MNHNS, CDR2 SASEGT. The CDR3 has 14 amino acids. CDR3 bases: TGTGCCAGCAATACGGACTATAGCAATCAGCCCCAGCATTTT. Translating it yields CASNTDYSNQPQHF.

This clone was counted a few times. This chain joins TRBV25-1 and TRBJ2-3; D possibly corresponds to TRBD2 (6 bases). This CDR3 comprises 16 residues. Trimming left V 2 bases short and J 1 base short, with 13 bases between. From germline, CDR1 is MGHDK and CDR2 SYGVNS. Here the CDR3 reads CASSERGNTGTDTQYF. The CDR3 coding sequence is TGTGCCAGCAGTGAACGGGGGAACACGGGCACAGATACGCAGTATTTT. Together with reference TRBV25-1 and TRBJ2-3, the CDR3 gives the full variable domain: EADIYQTPRYLVIGTGKKITLECSQTMGHDKMYWYQQDPGMELHLIHYSYGVNSTEKGDLSSESTVSRIRTEHFPLTLESARPSHTSQYLCASSERGNTGTDTQYFGPGTRLTVL.

This sequence joins TRBV6-1 and TRBJ1-5; D unresolved. V lost 8 bases and J 8 bases, leaving 13 bases between the germline ends. Per the germline V gene, CDR1 is MNHNS and CDR2 is SASEGT. CDR3 length equals 12 residues. The chain's CDR3 is CASLEGGEPQHF. In DNA, the CDR3 is TGTGCCAGCTTGGAGGGTGGGGAGCCCCAGCATTTT.

CDR3 DNA sequence: TGTGCCAGCAGCCCCTCAGGACTAGCGGTTTTCGGTTACGAGCAGTACTTC. Translating it yields CASSPSGLAVFGYEQYF. V gene TRBV4-2 combines with J gene TRBJ2-7; 10 nucleotides line up with TRBD2. Germline values: CDR1 LGHNA, CDR2 YNFKEQ. The CDR3 covers 17 residues. The V and J ends lost 4 bases and 4 bases, in that order; junction bases with no gene match: 13.

The genes are TRBV11-2 and TRBJ2-1; D possibly corresponds to TRBD2 (5 bases). The germline V gene encodes CDR1 SGHAT and CDR2 FQNNGV. This CDR3 contains 12 residues. V lost 5 bases to trimming and J lost 7 bases, with 9 bases between them. CDR3 in amino acids: CASSRGKNEQFF. The CDR3 nucleotides are TGTGCCAGCAGCCGAGGGAAAAATGAGCAGTTCTTC.

The chain has TRBV7-2 and TRBJ1-1; possibly TRBD1 for D (6 bases). Germline values: CDR1 SGHTA, CDR2 FQGNSA. CDR3 length: 18 residues. Trimming cost V 3 bases and J 7 bases, with 27 bases left between them. The DNA of the CDR3 is TGTGCCAGCAGCTTCCCCCTTCAGGGGCTACCGGTGGGGCGTGAAGCTTTCTTT. Protein sequence: CASSFPLQGLPVGREAFF.

This clone has a single count. The rearrangement uses TRBV20-1 and TRBJ2-5; no clear D. The length of the CDR3 is 11 residues. Germline loops: CDR1 DFQATT, CDR2 SNEGSKA (reference sequence). Trimming shortened V by 4 bases and J by 1 base, and 4 bases separated the two germline ends. CDR3 bases: TGCAGTGCTACCGGCCAAGAGACCCAGTACTTC. Translation gives CSATGQETQYF.

This CDR3 is CASSPRLAGEQETQYF. CDR3 coding DNA: TGTGCCAGCAGCCCTCGGCTAGCGGGGGAGCAAGAGACCCAGTACTTC. The J gene is TRBJ2-5, the V gene TRBV11-2; 10 bases map to TRBD2. With 5 bases clipped from V and 2 bases from J, the junction kept 8 bases outside the gene matches. The CDR3 runs 16 residues. Per germline, CDR1 SGHAT and CDR2 FQNNGV.

The chain couples TRBV19 to TRBJ2-5, with D perhaps TRBD2 (6 bases). Germline lookup yields CDR1 LNHDA and CDR2 SQIVND (reference sequence). The CDR3 loop spans 11 amino acids. CDR3 in amino acids: CAAGFQETQYF. Written as DNA, the CDR3 is TGTGCTGCGGGATTCCAAGAGACCCAGTACTTC.

The rearrangement joins TRBV5-1 to TRBJ2-1, with TRBD2 matching 15 bases. Germline CDR1 and CDR2: SGHRS and YFSETQ. The CDR3 is 15 residues long. V lost 6 bases to trimming and J lost 3 bases; unmatched junction nucleotides: 1. Written as DNA, the CDR3 is TGCGCCAGCACGGGACTAGCGGGAGGCTACAATGAGCAGTTCTTC. The encoded protein is CASTGLAGGYNEQFF.

The chain couples TRBV28 to TRBJ2-5; 8 positions match TRBD2. CDR3 size: 14 residues. With 6 bases clipped from V and 7 bases from J, the junction kept 10 bases outside the gene matches. CDR1 is MDHEN, CDR2 SYDVKM, per germline. The CDR3 DNA reads TGTGCCAGCAGGACAAGCGGGAGATCTAGGACCCAGTACTTC. It translates to CASRTSGRSRTQYF.

The rearrangement links TRBV10-2 to TRBJ2-5; 9 bases are a match to TRBD2. Looked up from germline, CDR1 is WSHSY and CDR2 is SAAADI. This CDR3 has 17 amino acids. The V and J ends lost 7 bases and 2 bases, in that order; junction bases with no gene match: 14. The CDR3 nucleotides read TGCGCCAGCACGTTTGGGAGCGGGGGGCCGTTACAAGAGACCCAGTACTTC. Its protein is CASTFGSGGPLQETQYF.

As to this clone: The junction departs from the called germline gene at one end, perhaps through a read error. The chain couples TRBV7-7 to TRBJ2-1, with D tentatively TRBD2 (5 bases). The CDR3 has 12 amino acids. Germline lookup yields CDR1 SSHAT and CDR2 FNYEAQ (reference sequence). CDR3 amino acids: CASSSGDNEQFF. The CDR3 DNA follows: TGTGCTAGCAGTTCCGGGGACAATGAGCAGTTCTTC.

The genes are TRBV14 and TRBJ2-6; 10 nucleotides line up with TRBD2. V shed 3 bases and J 2 bases; nucleotides not matched to a gene: 7. This CDR3 has 18 residues. The germline gives CDR1 SGHDN, CDR2 FVKESK. This chain's CDR3 is CASSQRTSGYTGANVLTF. The DNA of the CDR3 is TGTGCCAGCAGCCAGAGGACTAGCGGATATACTGGGGCCAACGTCCTGACTTTC.

This clone appeared once. The junction does not match germline at one end; this may be a read error. This chain connects TRBV7-7 to TRBJ2-2; D not certain. Per the germline V gene, CDR1 is SSHAT and CDR2 is FNYEAQ (reference sequence). This CDR3 spans 14 amino acids. The CDR3 reads CASSLNGDTGELFF. Written as DNA, the CDR3 is TGTGCTAGCAGCTTAAACGGAGACACCGGGGAGCTGTTTTTT. The variable domain in full, with the rest retrieved from reference TRBV7-7 and TRBJ2-2, is GAGVSQSPRYKVTKRGQDVTLRCDPISSHATLYWYQQALGQGPEFLTYFNYEAQPDKSGLPSDRFSAERPEGSISTLTIQRTEQRDSAMYRCASSLNGDTGELFFGEGSRLTVL.

The chain couples TRBV23-1 to TRBJ2-7; D perhaps matches TRBD1 (5 bases). TRBV23-1 is an ORF for which the function is uncertain. The CDR3 runs 14 residues. Trimming left V 4 bases short and J 3 bases short, with 13 bases between. CDR3 amino acids: CASSPRTSFYEQYV. The CDR3 coding sequence is TGCGCCAGCAGTCCCCGGACAAGCTTCTACGAGCAGTACGTC.

The chain combines TRBV4-3 with TRBJ1-5, with 7 bases fitting TRBD1. Germline-derived CDR1 and CDR2 are LGHNA and YSLEER. V shed 0 bases, J shed 3 bases, and the junction held 14 bases outside the gene matches. The CDR3 consists of 19 residues. CDR3 amino acids: CASSQDLFVRGGDNQPQHF. In nucleotides, the CDR3 is TGCGCCAGCAGCCAAGATCTTTTCGTTAGAGGGGGCGACAATCAGCCCCAGCATTTT.